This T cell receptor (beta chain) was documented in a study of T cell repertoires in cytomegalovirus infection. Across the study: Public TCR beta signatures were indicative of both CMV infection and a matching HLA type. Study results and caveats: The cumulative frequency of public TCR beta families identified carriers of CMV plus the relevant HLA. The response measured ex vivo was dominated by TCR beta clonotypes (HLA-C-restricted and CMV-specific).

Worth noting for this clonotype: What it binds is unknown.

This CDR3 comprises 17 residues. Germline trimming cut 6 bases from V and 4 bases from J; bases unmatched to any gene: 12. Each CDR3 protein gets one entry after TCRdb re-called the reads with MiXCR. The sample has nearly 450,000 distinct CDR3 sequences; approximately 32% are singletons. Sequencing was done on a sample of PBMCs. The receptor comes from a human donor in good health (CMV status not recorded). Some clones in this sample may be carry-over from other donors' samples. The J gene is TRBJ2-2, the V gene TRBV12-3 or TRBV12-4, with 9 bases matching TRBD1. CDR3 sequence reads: CASSPWTGAGSTGELFF. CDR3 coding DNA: TGTGCCAGCAGCCCGTGGACAGGGGCAGGGAGCACCGGGGAGCTGTTTTTT.